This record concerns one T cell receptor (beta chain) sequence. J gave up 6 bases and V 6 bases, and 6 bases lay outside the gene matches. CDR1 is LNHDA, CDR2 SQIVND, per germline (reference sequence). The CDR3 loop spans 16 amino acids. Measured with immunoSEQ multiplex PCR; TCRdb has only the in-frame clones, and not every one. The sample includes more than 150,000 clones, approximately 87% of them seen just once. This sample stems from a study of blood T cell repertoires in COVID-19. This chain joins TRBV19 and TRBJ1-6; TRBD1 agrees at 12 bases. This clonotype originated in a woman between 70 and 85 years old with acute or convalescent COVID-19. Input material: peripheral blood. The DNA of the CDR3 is TGTGCCAGTAGCCCCGGGACAGGGGGCTTTAATTCACCCCTCCACTTT. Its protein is CASSPGTGGFNSPLHF.